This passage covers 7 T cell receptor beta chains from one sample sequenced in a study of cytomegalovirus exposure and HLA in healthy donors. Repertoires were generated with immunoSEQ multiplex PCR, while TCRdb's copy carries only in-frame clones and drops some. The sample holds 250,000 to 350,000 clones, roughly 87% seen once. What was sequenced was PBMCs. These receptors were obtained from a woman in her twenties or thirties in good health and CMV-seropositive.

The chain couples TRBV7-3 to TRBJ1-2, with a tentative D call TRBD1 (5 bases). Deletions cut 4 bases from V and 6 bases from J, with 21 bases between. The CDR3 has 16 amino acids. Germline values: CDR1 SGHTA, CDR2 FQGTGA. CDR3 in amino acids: CASSSPEAGSGHGYTF. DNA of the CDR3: TGTGCCAGCAGCTCACCCGAGGCTGGGTCGGGGCATGGCTACACCTTC. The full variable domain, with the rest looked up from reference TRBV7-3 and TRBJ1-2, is GAGVSQTPSNKVTEKGKYVELRCDPISGHTALYWYRQSLGQGPEFLIYFQGTGAADDSGLPNDRFFAVRPEGSVSTLKIQRTERGDSAVYLCASSSPEAGSGHGYTFGSGTRLTVV.

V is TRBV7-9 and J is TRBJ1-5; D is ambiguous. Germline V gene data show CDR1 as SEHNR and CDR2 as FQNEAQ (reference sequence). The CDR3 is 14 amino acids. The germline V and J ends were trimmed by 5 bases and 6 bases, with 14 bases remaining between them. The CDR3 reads CASSKATDIQPQHF. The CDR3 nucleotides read TGTGCCAGCAGCAAGGCGACTGATATTCAGCCCCAGCATTTT.

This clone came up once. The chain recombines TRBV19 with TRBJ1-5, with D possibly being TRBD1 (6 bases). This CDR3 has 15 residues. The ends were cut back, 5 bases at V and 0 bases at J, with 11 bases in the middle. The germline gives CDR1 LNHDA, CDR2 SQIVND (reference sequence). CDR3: CASSSTGNSNQPQHF. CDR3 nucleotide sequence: TGTGCCAGTAGTTCAACAGGGAATAGCAATCAGCCCCAGCATTTT.

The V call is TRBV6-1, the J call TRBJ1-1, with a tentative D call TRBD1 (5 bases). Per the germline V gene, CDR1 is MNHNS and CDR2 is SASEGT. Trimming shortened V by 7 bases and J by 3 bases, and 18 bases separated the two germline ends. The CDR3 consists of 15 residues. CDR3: CASTRELGGDTEAFF. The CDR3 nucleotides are TGTGCCAGCACCCGTGAACTGGGGGGGGACACTGAAGCTTTCTTT.

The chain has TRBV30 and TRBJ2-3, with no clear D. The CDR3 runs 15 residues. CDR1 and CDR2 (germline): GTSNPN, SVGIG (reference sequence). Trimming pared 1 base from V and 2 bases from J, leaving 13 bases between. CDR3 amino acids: CAWSGLDIDTDTQYF. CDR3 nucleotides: TGTGCCTGGAGTGGACTCGATATTGACACAGATACGCAGTATTTT.

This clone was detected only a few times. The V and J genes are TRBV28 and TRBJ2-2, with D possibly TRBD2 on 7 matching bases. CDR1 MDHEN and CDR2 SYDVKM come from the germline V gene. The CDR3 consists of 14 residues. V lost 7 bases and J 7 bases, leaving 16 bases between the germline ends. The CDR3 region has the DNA TGTGCCAGCACCCAACGGGGGGCGGGCGGGGAGCTGTTTTTT. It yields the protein CASTQRGAGGELFF.

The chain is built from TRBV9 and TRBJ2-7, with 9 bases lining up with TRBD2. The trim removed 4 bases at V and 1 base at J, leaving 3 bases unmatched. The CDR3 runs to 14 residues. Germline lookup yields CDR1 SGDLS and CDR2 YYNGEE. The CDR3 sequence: CASSQTSGSYEQYF. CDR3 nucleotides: TGTGCCAGCAGCCAGACTAGCGGATCCTACGAGCAGTACTTC.